The T cell receptor (beta chain) under discussion was sequenced for a study of T cells in localized non-small cell lung cancer. Study-wide results and limits: Peak T cell clonality was found in uninvolved adjacent lung, exceeding tumor. Appearing in adjacent lung were a median about 50 of the top 100 tumor clones.

This CDR3 comprises 15 residues. The V and J ends lost 4 bases and 3 bases respectively, with 15 bases between them. Germline V gene lookup returns CDR1 SNHLY and CDR2 FYNNEI. Here immunoSEQ multiplex PCR was the method, and the copy in TCRdb shows in-frame clones only, minus some. The sample consists of about 19,000 clones, roughly four fifths of them appearing once. With respect to this clone: What it binds is unknown.

This TCR was sampled from a man aged 40-75 years with stage I lung adenocarcinoma. V usage is TRBV2 and J usage is TRBJ2-5; D remains ambiguous. The sequenced sample was peripheral blood, obtained before any cancer treatment. The CDR3 loop reads CASSGAGDFEETQYF. The CDR3 nucleotides are TGTGCCAGCAGTGGGGCAGGTGATTTTGAAGAGACCCAGTACTTC. Complete variable domain (other parts from reference TRBV2 and TRBJ2-5): EPEVTQTPSHQVTQMGQEVILRCVPISNHLYFYWYRQILGQKVEFLVSFYNNEISEKSEIFDDQFSVERPDGSNFTLKIRSTKLEDSAMYFCASSGAGDFEETQYFGPGTRLLVL.